The rows below give T cell receptor beta chains drawn from one sample of a study of CD8+ T cells in alopecia areata. Here immunoSEQ multiplex PCR was the method, and the copy in TCRdb shows in-frame clones only, minus some. The data show about 200,000 clones, just over 55% seen once. The sample comprised CD8+ T cells sorted from blood. Receptor source: a human donor in good health. CDR3s leave out the opening cysteine and the closing phenylalanine or tryptophan.

V: TRBV4-2; CDR3: ASSRGTGDSDTQY
V: TRBV23-1; CDR3: ASRTGDPYEQY
V: TRBV30; CDR3: AWRGSVNTEAF
V: TRBV5-6; CDR3: ASSQTSGDLPYNEQF
V: TRBV11-1; CDR3: ASSLQSDIQY
V: TRBV5-4; CDR3: ASSRGGYEQY
V: TRBV7-6; CDR3: ASSLVAGGRTDTQY
V: TRBV13; CDR3: ASSQRSGTASNQPQH
V: TRBV4-1; CDR3: ASSQGPVTGSEQY
V: TRBV7-9; CDR3: ASSQVSGAYNEQF
V: TRBV4-1; CDR3: ASSQDRAGGRETQY
V: TRBV15; CDR3: ATSRDLGQTSTDTQY
V: TRBV30; CDR3: ALCPGDRPYEQY
V: TRBV6-5; CDR3: ASSIDRVLINEQF
V: TRBV7-9; CDR3: ASSYGETQY
V: TRBV5-4; CDR3: ASSFRDREYYGYT
V: TRBV29-1; CDR3: SASDGGSNYGYT